This T cell receptor beta chain is from a study of cytomegalovirus exposure and HLA in healthy donors. The wider study: A data release that came early held some 79 million unique TCRs from HLA-typed donors.

In the case of this clone: The antigen is unknown.

Points from the study as a whole: The CMV antigen specificity of a few CMV-associated chains was confirmed through in vitro analysis. An analysis that was carried out later associated some 17,000 TCR beta sequences with HLA alleles at 0.05 false discovery rate. Researchers reported from a later analysis that most CMV-associated TCR beta chains appeared HLA-restricted.

The PCR contained 60 Vbeta and 13 Jbeta primers. Clones were sequenced by immunoSEQ multiplex PCR, and TCRdb holds only the in-frame ones, with some missing. The sample consists of around 100,000 clones, more than 70% of them appearing once. The clonotype was recovered from a male donor in good health and CMV-seropositive. Material for sequencing was PBMCs.

The CDR3 here is CASSADSSGNTIYF. The DNA of the CDR3 is TGCGCCAGCAGCGCGGATAGCTCTGGAAACACCATATATTTT. The genes are TRBV5-1 and TRBJ1-3, with D hard to call. The germline V gene encodes CDR1 SGHRS and CDR2 YFSETQ. V was clipped by 4 bases and J by 0 bases, with 8 bases between them. The CDR3 is 14 amino acids.